The entry that follows covers one TCR beta chain sequence. Antigen unknown. This entry is derived from a study of PD-L1 blockade in urothelial cancer. Whole-study context: Blood analysis occurred 3 weeks (second dose) and 6 weeks after treatment start.

Points from the study as a whole: At 3 weeks on treatment, tumor-associated clones expanded more with durable benefit. Having blood TCR clonality under the median before treatment predicted better survival.

Added to each PCR by spiking were synthetic TCR analog templates. Assay: immunoSEQ multiplex PCR; the TCRdb copy retains only in-frame clones and omits some. The repertoire consists of about 84,000 clones, with around 80% occurring once and the leading ten covering over 7.5%. The starting material was PBMCs, obtained around atezolizumab (anti-PD-L1) treatment. The receptor was isolated from a man between 65 and 85 years old with urothelial cancer.

The CDR3 nucleotides are TGTGCTAGTGGTTTGGATATAGGGGCTGGTGGCTACACCTTC. It is translated as CASGLDIGAGGYTF. The J gene is TRBJ1-2, the V gene TRBV12-5; D perhaps matches TRBD1 (5 bases). Per germline, CDR1 LGHNT and CDR2 FRNRAP. There are 14 residues in the CDR3. The V and J ends lost 1 base and 7 bases respectively, with 13 bases between them.